The 21 T cell receptor beta chains below come from one sample, sequenced in a study of T cell responses to AZD1222 COVID-19 vaccine. Measured with immunoSEQ multiplex PCR; TCRdb has only the in-frame clones, and not every one. The table lists around 130,000 clones, about 90% of them singletons. The sample in question was peripheral blood, obtained 28 days after the second AZD1222 dose. Receptors originate from an adult who received the AZD1222 COVID-19 vaccine.

The genes are TRBV3-1 (or the pseudogene TRBV3-2) and TRBJ2-5; TRBD2 might be the D (5 bases). Trimming left V 3 bases short and J 5 bases short, with 19 bases between. CDR3 length: 16 residues. From germline, CDR1 is LGHDT and CDR2 YNNKEL (reference sequence). The CDR3 reads CASSHSGTPQRETQYF. Written as DNA, the CDR3 is TGTGCCAGCAGCCATTCGGGAACCCCCCAGCGGGAGACCCAGTACTTC.

CDR3 residues: CASSFQGEDTEAFF. The CDR3 DNA sequence: TGTGCCAGCAGCTTTCAAGGGGAGGACACTGAAGCTTTCTTT. The gene calls are TRBV11-2 and TRBJ1-1; tentatively, D is TRBD1 (5 bases). In germline, CDR1 is SGHAT, CDR2 FQNNGV. CDR3 length equals 14 residues. V shed 3 bases and J shed 3 bases, with 11 bases lying between them.

This clone was found a few times. CDR3 loop: CASSTGNSADTQYF. As DNA, the CDR3 is TGTGCCAGCAGCACCGGGAACAGTGCAGATACGCAGTATTTT. This rearrangement joins TRBV11-2 to TRBJ2-3, with a weak D call TRBD2 (5 bases). The V gene lost 5 bases and the J gene lost 4 bases, with 13 bases spanning the gap. This CDR3 comprises 14 residues. Per the germline V gene, CDR1 is SGHAT and CDR2 is FQNNGV.

This chain links TRBV7-2 with TRBJ1-5, with D tentatively TRBD1 (6 bases). The germline CDR1 and CDR2 sequences are SGHTA and FQGNSA. This CDR3 has 17 residues. Trimming removed 6 bases from V and 1 base from J, with 19 bases in between. CDR3 nucleotide sequence: TGTGCCAGCAGTTCTAGAGGGGGTCCACAAAGCAATCAGCCCCAGCATTTT. Protein sequence: CASSSRGGPQSNQPQHF.

The chain is built from TRBV29-1 and TRBJ2-5, with D possibly called TRBD1 or TRBD2 (5 bases each). Deletions cut 8 bases from V and 5 bases from J, with 24 bases between. Germline values: CDR1 SQVTM, CDR2 ANQGSEA. This CDR3 is built from 15 residues. In nucleotides, the CDR3 is TGCAGCTTCCGACCCGGGGCATCGACTGGGGAGACCCAGTACTTC. Amino acid sequence: CSFRPGASTGETQYF.

The rearrangement links TRBV6-5 to TRBJ2-7; 12 bases are a match to TRBD2. From germline, CDR1 is MNHEY and CDR2 SVGAGI. V lost 2 bases to trimming and J lost 3 bases; unmatched junction nucleotides: 5. The CDR3 covers 16 residues. The DNA for the CDR3 is TGTGCCAGCAGTTACCTAGCGGGGGGGGCGGGCTACGAGCAGTACTTC. It specifies CASSYLAGGAGYEQYF.

This chain uses TRBV6-1 with TRBJ1-4, with 9 nucleotides matching TRBD1. V trimming: 2 bases; J trimming: 5 bases; junction bases outside the gene matches: 3. This CDR3 spans 15 amino acids. Looked up from germline, CDR1 is MNHNS and CDR2 is SASEGT. The CDR3 is CASSEKGTGNEKLFF. CDR3 coding DNA: TGTGCCAGCAGTGAAAAAGGGACAGGGAATGAAAAACTGTTTTTT.

The chain employs TRBV18 and TRBJ2-1; D is unclear. Trimming shortened V by 3 bases and J by 9 bases, and 12 bases separated the two germline ends. Germline assignment: CDR1 KGHSH and CDR2 LQKENI. This CDR3 is built from 13 residues. The DNA of the CDR3 is TGTGCCAGCTCACCGTCGAGCCTGAGTGAGCAGTTCTTC. It specifies CASSPSSLSEQFF.

A few counts support this clone. V usage is TRBV27 and J usage is TRBJ2-1; D is unclear. The germline CDR1 and CDR2 sequences are MNHEY and SMNVEV (reference sequence). The CDR3 totals 16 residues. V was cut by 2 bases and J by 3 bases, with 14 bases left in between. CDR3 bases: TGTGCCAGCAGTTTACGTCCCCCCTACAGCTACAATGAGCAGTTCTTC. Translation: CASSLRPPYSYNEQFF.

This chain uses TRBV19 with TRBJ1-1; 8 nucleotides agree with TRBD1. Germline-derived CDR1 and CDR2 are LNHDA and SQIVND (reference sequence). The CDR3 runs to 13 residues. J lost 7 bases, V lost 5 bases, and 6 bases had no gene match. The CDR3 DNA reads TGTGCCAGTAGTTACAGGGGGAGAGGTGAAGCTTTCTTT. This sequence encodes CASSYRGRGEAFF.

The chain links TRBV15 to TRBJ2-1; 8 nucleotides agree with TRBD2. Germline V gene lookup returns CDR1 LNHNV and CDR2 YYDKDF (reference sequence). The V and J ends lost 0 bases and 10 bases, in that order; junction bases with no gene match: 14. The CDR3 is 17 amino acids. CDR3 sequence (DNA): TGTGCCACCAGCAGAGATCGCTATACCGGGGGGGCCGGAGAGCAGTTCTTC. Translated: CATSRDRYTGGAGEQFF.

This chain connects TRBV7-8 to TRBJ1-6; TRBD1 matches 7 bases. V was pared by 5 bases and J by 0 bases, with 7 bases of the junction left unmatched. The CDR3 spans 17 residues. Germline loops: CDR1 SGHVS, CDR2 FQNEAQ. The CDR3 protein is CASSPDRDSSYNSPLHF. The CDR3 DNA sequence: TGTGCCAGCAGCCCAGACAGGGATAGCTCCTATAATTCACCCCTCCACTTT.

V is TRBV6-6 and J is TRBJ2-2; D may correspond to TRBD1 or TRBD2 (6 bases each). Trimming pared 5 bases from V and 3 bases from J, leaving 16 bases between. Germline-derived CDR1 and CDR2 are MNHNY and SVGAGI (reference sequence). The CDR3 sequence is 16 residues long. The CDR3 region is CASSQGGGRDTGELFF. The DNA for the CDR3 is TGTGCCAGCAGTCAAGGAGGGGGGCGCGACACCGGGGAGCTGTTTTTT.

The V gene is TRBV7-2, the J gene TRBJ2-3; 9 bases agree with TRBD2. Trimming cost V 4 bases and J 8 bases; bases outside gene matches: 13. The CDR3 is 16 residues long. Per germline, CDR1 SGHTA and CDR2 FQGNSA. The CDR3 nucleotides read TGTGCCAGCAGCTCGGCCGGCGGGGGGGCGGTGTTTACGCAGTATTTT. Translating it yields CASSSAGGGAVFTQYF.

The chain carries TRBV6-5 and TRBJ2-2, with 7 positions matching TRBD1. This CDR3 contains 15 residues. From germline, CDR1 is MNHEY and CDR2 SVGAGI. Losses at the gene ends were 7 bases for V and 5 bases for J; bases not matched to a gene: 10. The CDR3 here is CASTPTGTATGELFF. CDR3 sequence (DNA): TGTGCCAGCACTCCTACCGGGACAGCAACCGGGGAGCTGTTTTTT.

The rearrangement uses TRBV6-5 and TRBJ1-4; D gene ambiguous. The CDR3 is 14 amino acids. CDR1 is MNHEY, CDR2 SVGAGI, per germline. Trimming removed 8 bases at V and 7 bases at J, with 17 bases between. This CDR3 reads CASRLSSYSEKLFF. The CDR3 bases are TGTGCCAGCCGGTTATCGAGTTATAGTGAAAAACTGTTTTTT.

The sample holds a few counts of this clone. Other DNA sequences from this sample encode an identical CDR3 as well. V and J are TRBV19 and TRBJ1-5; 7 bases agree with TRBD1. This CDR3 is built from 15 residues. Losses at the gene ends were 3 bases for V and 4 bases for J; bases not matched to a gene: 6. CDR1 and CDR2 from the germline V gene are LNHDA and SQIVND (reference sequence). CDR3 bases: TGTGCCAGTAGTATTGGCAGGGGGAGTAATCAGCCCCAGCATTTT. This sequence encodes CASSIGRGSNQPQHF.

J is TRBJ1-2 and V is TRBV11-3; the D gene is possibly TRBD1 (5 bases). In germline, CDR1 is SGHNT, CDR2 YENEEA. The CDR3 contains 17 residues. Deletions cut 4 bases from V and 2 bases from J, with 20 bases between. CDR3 protein: CASSSGGGRGGNYGYTF. CDR3 DNA: TGTGCCAGCAGCTCCGGTGGCGGGCGGGGGGGAAACTATGGCTACACCTTC. Using reference TRBV11-3 and TRBJ1-2 for the parts outside the CDR3, the full variable domain is EAGVVQSPRYKIIEKKQPVAFWCNPISGHNTLYWYLQNLGQGPELLIRYENEEAVDDSQLPKDRFSAERLKGVDSTLKIQPAELGDSAVYLCASSSGGGRGGNYGYTFGSGTRLTVV.

This clone occurred a few times. This rearrangement joins TRBV5-1 to TRBJ1-2; 8 nucleotides agree with TRBD1. CDR3 length: 14 residues. CDR1 and CDR2 from the germline V gene are SGHRS and YFSETQ. Trimming removed 6 bases from V and 7 bases from J; junction bases left unmatched: 11. Here the CDR3 DNA reads TGCGCCAGCAAATCCCGCCCAGGGGGCTCTGGCTACACCTTC. This gives the protein CASKSRPGGSGYTF.

The CDR3 DNA reads TGTGCCAGCAGCAAAGGGTTTGGTCAGAGCAATGAGCAGTTCTTC. This translates into CASSKGFGQSNEQFF. This rearrangement joins TRBV7-9 to TRBJ2-1; D is uncertain. The CDR3 runs to 15 residues. CDR1 SEHNR and CDR2 FQNEAQ come from the germline V gene (reference sequence). Trimming shortened V by 5 bases and J by 6 bases, and 17 bases separated the two germline ends.

V gene TRBV11-1 combines with J gene TRBJ1-1; D is uncertain. This CDR3 contains 15 residues. CDR1 and CDR2 (germline): SGHAT, FQDESV (reference sequence). V lost 3 bases and J 1 base, leaving 12 bases between the germline ends. The CDR3 sequence: CASSLLGARNTEAFF. CDR3 in DNA: TGTGCCAGCAGCTTGCTCGGTGCCAGGAACACTGAAGCTTTCTTT.